This record covers a single T cell receptor (beta chain). The antigen is unknown. J lost 8 bases, V lost 4 bases, and 0 bases had no gene match. Germline V gives CDR1 SGHTA, CDR2 FQGNSA. The CDR3 contains 12 residues. As to time point: week 35, safety follow-up. With topical imiquimod, each dose of the vaccine consisted of 300 ug of mutant IDH1 20-mer peptide. These data are taken from a study of a mutant IDH1 vaccine in newly diagnosed glioma. Study details: Investigators started vaccination 4-6 weeks after radiotherapy alone, or with temozolomide cycles. V12 corresponded to week 35 and V13 to week 47. Findings of the study overall: Of all patients, around 94% showed vaccine-induced immune responses. Shifts in the top peripheral T cell clonotypes seemed unrelated to pseudoprogression.

Sequencing was performed with immunoSEQ multiplex PCR; in TCRdb, only in-frame clones are kept and a portion is missing. The table includes 26,000 or so clones, roughly 85% detected once. The sequences come from PBMCs, collected from a glioma patient whose treatment included an IDH1 peptide vaccine. The rearrangement uses TRBV7-2 and TRBJ2-1; 9 nucleotides agree with TRBD1. The clonotype comes from a man aged 30 to 39 with glioma. CDR3 sequence: CASSWDRDEQFF. As DNA, the CDR3 is TGTGCCAGCAGCTGGGACAGGGATGAGCAGTTCTTC.